The rows below give T cell receptor beta chains drawn from one sample of a study of blood T cell repertoires in COVID-19. Measured with immunoSEQ multiplex PCR; TCRdb has only the in-frame clones, and not every one. The repertoire holds 300,000 to 450,000 clones, about 85% seen once, with under 4% in the top ten. The sample consisted of peripheral blood. The receptors were gathered from a woman aged 18 to 35 with acute or convalescent COVID-19. Each CDR3 is given with its conserved first and last residue. D genes are given only for firm matches. Expanded clones get a size class; other rows say once, few or many, or leave the size out.

>TRBJ2-5|TRBV5-1|.|.
CASSLGRGQLELETQYF
TGCGCCAGCAGCTTGGGTCGTGGACAGTTAGAATTAGAGACCCAGTACTTC
>TRBJ1-1|TRBV7-3|.|.
CASSRGRGYTEAFF
TGTGCCAGCAGCCGGGGCAGGGGTTACACTGAAGCTTTCTTT
>TRBJ1-1|TRBV10-2|.|.
CASSNRQLPEAFF
TGCGCCAGCAGTAACCGACAGCTCCCTGAAGCTTTCTTT
>TRBJ2-3|TRBV5-1|TRBD2|.
CASSLGVGDYSTDTQYF
TGCGCCAGCAGCTTGGGGGTTGGGGACTATAGCACAGATACGCAGTATTTT
>TRBJ1-6|TRBV5-5|TRBD1|.
CASSSFRDRGRWDNSPLHF
TGTGCCAGCAGCTCCTTCCGGGACAGGGGACGATGGGATAATTCACCCCTCCACTTT
>TRBJ2-3|TRBV28|.|.
CASSPSDTQYF
TGTGCCAGCAGTCCGTCCGATACGCAGTATTTT
>TRBJ2-3|TRBV7-2|.|.
CASSSRSRTDTQYF
TGTGCCAGCAGCTCGCGGTCCCGCACAGATACGCAGTATTTT
>TRBJ2-1|TRBV20-1|.|.
CSAENRDEQFF
TGCAGTGCTGAAAACAGGGATGAGCAGTTCTTC
>TRBJ2-1|TRBV7-2|.|.
CASSLIGGASEQFF
TGTGCCAGCAGCCTCATCGGTGGGGCGAGTGAGCAGTTCTTC
>TRBJ2-5|TRBV10-3|.|.
CAISESTVGETQYF
TGTGCCATCAGTGAGTCGACAGTGGGGGAGACCCAGTACTTC
>TRBJ1-2|TRBV20-1|.|.
CSASKADYGYTF
TGCAGTGCTAGTAAGGCCGACTACGGCTACACCTTC
>TRBJ2-3|TRBV5-1|.|.
CASSSTGDTQYF
TGCGCCAGCAGCTCGACAGGAGATACGCAGTATTTT
>TRBJ2-7|TRBV5-6|TRBD1|.
CASREWDRGRDEQYF
TGTGCCAGCAGGGAGTGGGACAGGGGGCGCGATGAGCAGTACTTC
>TRBJ2-3|TRBV3-1/TRBV3-2|.|.
CASSQFRAASTDTQYF
TGTGCCAGCAGCCAATTTAGAGCCGCTAGTACAGATACGCAGTATTTT
>TRBJ2-5|TRBV5-4|TRBD2|.
CASSTLTSGREETQYF
TGTGCCAGCAGCACTCTGACTAGCGGGAGGGAAGAGACCCAGTACTTC
>TRBJ1-5|TRBV7-9|.|.
CASSPAGQSNQPQHF
TGTGCCAGCAGCCCCGCAGGGCAAAGCAATCAGCCCCAGCATTTT
>TRBJ1-2|TRBV12-3/TRBV12-4|.|.
CASSYDRDGYTF
TGTGCCAGCAGCTATGACAGAGATGGCTACACCTTC
>TRBJ2-2|TRBV28|TRBD2|.
CASSWTSANTGELFF
TGTGCCAGCAGTTGGACTAGCGCGAACACCGGGGAGCTGTTTTTT
>TRBJ2-7|TRBV5-1|.|once
CASSVGTPNYEQYF
TGCGCCAGCAGCGTCGGGACACCTAACTACGAGCAGTACTTC
>TRBJ1-5|TRBV19|TRBD1|.
CASSIKGTGNQPQHF
TGTGCCAGTAGTATAAAGGGGACAGGCAATCAGCCCCAGCATTTT
>TRBJ2-1|TRBV9|.|.
CASSVYPHLQGNEQFF
TGTGCCAGCAGCGTATACCCCCACCTCCAGGGCAATGAGCAGTTCTTC
>TRBJ2-1|TRBV30|TRBD1|.
CAWGRTGGDGSGGEQFF
TGTGCCTGGGGGAGAACAGGGGGCGACGGGTCGGGCGGTGAGCAGTTCTTC